Each of the 21 T cell receptor beta chains below was sequenced from the same sample in a study of T cells expressing NK-cell markers. From the 5' RACE reads, TCRdb lists one entry per CDR3 protein and no DNA. The table lists over 150,000 distinct CDR3 sequences. The sequenced sample consisted of blood T cells: a sorted CD56 or NKG2C T cell subset, CD4+ or CD8+ T cells, or bulk PBMC T cells (not recorded which). The receptor source for this set is a woman in her fifties or sixties in good health.

This chain links TRBV7-9 with TRBJ2-7; TCRdb calls TRBD2, which cannot be checked without DNA. From germline, CDR1 is SEHNR and CDR2 FQNEAQ (reference sequence). The CDR3 runs 16 residues. CDR3 sequence reads: CASSQTSGVSSYEQYF. Drawing the rest from reference TRBV7-9 and TRBJ2-7, the complete variable domain is DTGVSQNPRHKITKRGQNVTFRCDPISEHNRLYWYRQTLGQGPEFLTYFQNEAQLEKSRLLSDRFSAERPKGSFSTLEIQRTEQGDSAMYLCASSQTSGVSSYEQYFGPGTRLTVT.

This CDR3 is CASSLGPQETQYF. J is TRBJ2-5 and V is TRBV12-3 or TRBV12-4; absent DNA, TCRdb's TRBD1 call cannot be checked. There are 13 residues in the CDR3.

The rearrangement uses TRBV9 and TRBJ2-1; TCRdb's D call of TRBD2 is untestable without DNA. CDR3 size: 16 residues. CDR1 SGDLS and CDR2 YYNGEE come from the germline V gene. CDR3 protein: CASSPTSGNPFNEQFF.

The chain recombines TRBV5-5 with TRBJ2-7; no DNA is available, so the TRBD1 call from TCRdb remains unchecked. The CDR3 runs 17 residues. Germline lookup yields CDR1 SGHKS and CDR2 YYEKEE (reference sequence). The CDR3: CASSQMNSTGSSYEQYF.

V gene TRBV3-1 combines with J gene TRBJ2-1. There are 15 residues in the CDR3. Germline V CDR1 and CDR2: LGHDT, YNNKEL (reference sequence). The CDR3 sequence is CASSQGNLGYNEQFF.

The chain links TRBV12-3 or TRBV12-4 to TRBJ2-1. This CDR3 spans 14 amino acids. The CDR3 sequence is CASSPSASYNEQFF.

This chain links TRBV7-9 with TRBJ2-7; TCRdb's D call, TRBD1, is unchecked because there is no DNA. Germline-derived CDR1 and CDR2 are SEHNR and FQNEAQ (reference sequence). This CDR3 has 14 residues. The CDR3 protein is CASSLPGQPWEQYF.

V gene TRBV9 combines with J gene TRBJ2-2; TCRdb gives TRBD2 as the D gene, but with no DNA this cannot be confirmed. Germline CDR1 reads SGDLS; CDR2 reads YYNGEE. The CDR3 extends over 15 amino acids. CDR3 protein: CASSVGGISAGELFF.

The genes are TRBV24-1 and TRBJ2-1; TCRdb gives TRBD1 as the D gene, but with no DNA this cannot be confirmed. Germline lookup yields CDR1 KGHDR and CDR2 SFDVKD. The CDR3 length is 14 residues. The chain's CDR3 is CATSDFRSGDEQFF.

The J gene is TRBJ2-7, the V gene TRBV12-5; with no DNA, the TCRdb D assignment of TRBD2 cannot be verified. This CDR3 spans 15 amino acids. Looked up from germline, CDR1 is LGHNT and CDR2 is FRNRAP. CDR3 amino acids: CASGFLLSGSVEQYF.

The chain links TRBV11-2 to TRBJ2-2; TCRdb picks TRBD2, but there is no DNA to check that call. This CDR3 spans 18 amino acids. Germline CDR1 and CDR2: SGHAT and FQNNGV. The CDR3 protein is CASSLGGLAGASTGELFF.

This sequence joins TRBV7-9 and TRBJ2-1. The CDR3 length is 13 residues. CDR1 and CDR2 (germline): SEHNR, FQNEAQ (reference sequence). The CDR3 loop is CASSEGFYNEQFF.

The chain combines TRBV7-2 with TRBJ2-3; TCRdb outputs TRBD2, but without DNA this stays unchecked. There are 18 residues in the CDR3. From germline, CDR1 is SGHTA and CDR2 FQGNSA. CDR3 region: CASSLAHIAGGPTDTQYF.

The rearrangement links TRBV24-1 to TRBJ1-2. Per germline, CDR1 KGHDR and CDR2 SFDVKD. The CDR3 totals 14 residues. CDR3 sequence: CATSDGTGPRGYTF.

This chain joins TRBV4-1 and TRBJ2-1; TCRdb's assignment of TRBD1 cannot be checked, as there is no DNA. Germline V gene data show CDR1 as MGHRA and CDR2 as YSYEKL. The CDR3 has 12 residues. The CDR3: CASSPDRVEQFF.

V is TRBV7-2 and J is TRBJ2-2; the D call from TCRdb, TRBD1, cannot be confirmed without DNA. The CDR3 runs 13 residues. Germline values: CDR1 SGHTA, CDR2 FQGNSA. CDR3 amino acids: CASSAQGTGELFF.

This chain connects TRBV15 to TRBJ2-6; the TCRdb call, TRBD1, lacks DNA for checking. The CDR3 totals 14 residues. Per the germline V gene, CDR1 is LNHNV and CDR2 is YYDKDF (reference sequence). The CDR3 sequence is CATGGFSGANVLTF.

The genes are TRBV10-1 and TRBJ2-2; TCRdb designates TRBD1, a call that cannot be tested without DNA. Germline assignment: CDR1 WNHNN and CDR2 SYGVQD (reference sequence). This CDR3 comprises 14 residues. This chain's CDR3 is CASSGGRGAGELFF.

This chain connects TRBV2 to TRBJ1-5; there is no DNA to check the TCRdb D call of TRBD1. The CDR3 spans 15 residues. The V gene's germline CDR1 is SNHLY and CDR2 FYNNEI. Here the CDR3 reads CASSLSRANNQPQHF.

This CDR3 reads CASSSSTGANYGYTF. The chain employs TRBV12-3 or TRBV12-4 and TRBJ1-2. The CDR3 covers 15 residues.

The rearrangement uses TRBV7-9 and TRBJ2-3; without DNA, the TCRdb call of TRBD2 cannot be checked. Germline V lookup: CDR1 SEHNR, CDR2 FQNEAQ (reference sequence). CDR3 size: 17 residues. CDR3 sequence reads: CASSSTVSGRGTDTQYF.